These 19 T cell receptor beta chains originate from one sample sequenced in a study of blood T cell repertoires in COVID-19. Assay used: immunoSEQ multiplex PCR; TCRdb lists only in-frame clones, some missing. This sample has about 200,000 clones, with around 85% found just once. The sequenced sample was PBMCs or T cells enriched from blood (not recorded which). These receptors were taken from a man between 40 and 49 years old who had recovered from COVID-19.

The rearrangement links TRBV5-5 to TRBJ2-7; 8 bases line up with TRBD1. J lost 6 bases, V lost 4 bases, and 6 bases had no gene match. Per the germline V gene, CDR1 is SGHKS and CDR2 is YYEKEE (reference sequence). The CDR3 is made up of 13 amino acids. The CDR3 DNA reads as TGTGCCAGCAGCCAGGACAGGGTTCTCGAGCAGTACTTC. Translating gives CASSQDRVLEQYF. Full variable domain (outside the CDR3, taken from reference TRBV5-5 and TRBJ2-7): DAGVTQSPTHLIKTRGQQVTLRCSPISGHKSVSWYQQVLGQGPQFIFQYYEKEERGRGNFPDRFSARQFPNYSSELNVNALLLGDSALYLCASSQDRVLEQYFGPGTRLTVT.

The chain uses TRBV4-1 and TRBJ2-2; no clear D gene. Trimming removed 2 bases from V and 4 bases from J, with 8 bases in between. The CDR3 is 14 amino acids. Germline lookup yields CDR1 MGHRA and CDR2 YSYEKL. The CDR3 coding sequence is TGCGCCAGCAGCCAAAACTTACTCACCGGGGAGCTGTTTTTT. It codes for CASSQNLLTGELFF.

The chain is built from TRBV7-2 and TRBJ2-7, with 13 bases identical to TRBD2. Germline-derived CDR1 and CDR2 are SGHTA and FQGNSA. The CDR3 totals 18 residues. J lost 5 bases, V lost 4 bases, and 14 bases had no gene match. The CDR3 sequence is CASSSGLAGHYLPHEQYF. The CDR3 DNA reads TGTGCCAGCAGCTCGGGACTAGCGGGACACTATTTACCCCACGAGCAGTACTTC.

The chain has TRBV3-1 (or the pseudogene TRBV3-2) and TRBJ2-7, with D possibly matching TRBD2 (5 bases). CDR1 and CDR2 (germline): LGHDT, YNNKEL (reference sequence). This CDR3 has 15 amino acids. V lost 4 bases and J 2 bases, leaving 15 bases between the germline ends. The CDR3 DNA is TGTGCCAGCAGCCCAACGCTGAGCGGAACCTACGAGCAGTACTTC. Encoded protein: CASSPTLSGTYEQYF.

This rearrangement joins TRBV9 to TRBJ2-3; a possible D gene is TRBD2 (6 bases). The ends were cut back, 0 bases at V and 7 bases at J, with 9 bases in the middle. There are 13 residues in the CDR3. CDR1 is SGDLS and CDR2 is YYNGEE in the germline V gene. The CDR3 is CASSVGTTHTQYF. The CDR3 region has the DNA TGTGCCAGCAGCGTAGGGACTACACATACGCAGTATTTT.

DNA of the CDR3: TGTGCCAGCAGCCTCACCCCCCCAGGGTTGAGTGGCTACACCTTC. Amino acids: CASSLTPPGLSGYTF. The chain links TRBV2 to TRBJ1-2; D may be TRBD1 (5 bases). Looked up from germline, CDR1 is SNHLY and CDR2 is FYNNEI. There are 15 residues in the CDR3. Trimming left V 6 bases short and J 7 bases short, with 21 bases between.

V gene TRBV5-1 combines with J gene TRBJ2-7; D uncertain. The CDR3 consists of 11 residues. The ends were cut back, 3 bases at V and 7 bases at J, with 8 bases in the middle. CDR1 is SGHRS, CDR2 YFSETQ, per germline. CDR3 bases: TGCGCCAGCAGCTCCCTGGAGGAGCAGTACTTC. Its translation: CASSSLEEQYF.

The chain recombines TRBV19 with TRBJ1-2, with TRBD1 matching 8 bases. The length of the CDR3 is 14 residues. V lost 4 bases and J lost 1; bases outside the gene matches: 2. CDR1 LNHDA and CDR2 SQIVND come from the germline V gene (reference sequence). CDR3 coding DNA: TGTGCCAGTAGTAGAACAGGGGGTAACTATGGCTACACCTTC. The encoded protein is CASSRTGGNYGYTF.

This chain connects TRBV5-1 to TRBJ1-1, with 7 bases identical to TRBD1. Germline values: CDR1 SGHRS, CDR2 YFSETQ. This CDR3 has 16 residues. The trim removed 4 bases at V and 0 bases at J, leaving 9 bases unmatched. The CDR3 bases are TGCGCCAGCAGCCTTGGTTGGGACAGCATGAACACTGAAGCTTTCTTT. This translates into CASSLGWDSMNTEAFF.

The chain recombines TRBV11-2 with TRBJ2-4, with 7 bases identical to TRBD2. The CDR3 has 12 amino acids. Per the germline V gene, CDR1 is SGHAT and CDR2 is FQNNGV. Trimming removed 4 bases from V and 11 bases from J; junction bases left unmatched: 5. The CDR3 is CASSSGTKVQYF. For the CDR3, the DNA is TGTGCCAGCAGCTCCGGGACTAAGGTTCAGTACTTC.

The gene calls are TRBV2 and TRBJ2-5, with TRBD1 as a possible D gene (6 bases). Trimming took off 0 bases at V and 5 bases at J, with 13 bases between the two ends. Germline CDR1 reads SNHLY; CDR2 reads FYNNEI. The CDR3 is 15 amino acids. The CDR3 DNA follows: TGTGCCAGCAGTGAAGCAGCAGGGCAGGGGGAGACCCAGTACTTC. This gives the protein CASSEAAGQGETQYF.

The rearrangement uses TRBV6-5 and TRBJ2-5, with 9 bases identical to TRBD2. V shed 6 bases and J 4 bases; nucleotides not matched to a gene: 0. Germline values: CDR1 MNHEY, CDR2 SVGAGI. CDR3 size: 12 residues. CDR3 DNA: TGTGCCAGCAGACTAGCGGGAGAGACCCAGTACTTC. Translation: CASRLAGETQYF.

CDR3 loop: CATSGGDRADEQYF. In DNA, the CDR3 is TGTGCCACCAGTGGGGGGGACAGGGCAGACGAGCAGTACTTC. V is TRBV24-1 and J is TRBJ2-7, with 9 bases aligning to TRBD1. CDR1 and CDR2 from the germline V gene are KGHDR and SFDVKD. V shed 5 bases and J 5 bases; nucleotides not matched to a gene: 6. The CDR3 spans 14 residues.

V is TRBV18 and J is TRBJ2-7, with D uncertain. The CDR3 runs 14 residues. V was shortened by 3 bases and J by 1 base, with 10 bases between the two germline ends. Germline V gene sequence: CDR1 KGHSH, CDR2 LQKENI. The CDR3 sequence is CASSPSEESYEQYF. For the CDR3, the DNA is TGTGCCAGCTCACCCTCTGAGGAGTCCTACGAGCAGTACTTC.

This chain links TRBV9 with TRBJ1-2, with D tentatively TRBD1 (6 bases). Trimming took 4 bases from V and 3 from J, leaving 16 bases between them. CDR1 and CDR2 from the germline V gene are SGDLS and YYNGEE. The CDR3 has 15 residues. The CDR3 DNA reads as TGTGCCAGCAGCATTTCAGGGGTTGTGGACTATGGCTACACCTTC. Residues: CASSISGVVDYGYTF.

The genes are TRBV11-3 and TRBJ2-7; maybe TRBD1 (9 bases). CDR1 and CDR2 from the germline V gene are SGHNT and YENEEA. This CDR3 is 17 amino acids long. V dropped 4 bases and J dropped 6 bases, with 25 bases sitting between them. The CDR3 is CASSYRDRVAGGGEQYF. Written as DNA, the CDR3 is TGTGCCAGCAGCTACCGGGACAGGGTTGCGGGAGGAGGCGAGCAGTACTTC.

This clone was observed a handful of times. For the CDR3, the DNA is TGTGCCAGCAGCTCCGGACAGGGGTGGGCCACCGGGGAGCTGTTTTTT. It codes for CASSSGQGWATGELFF. V and J are TRBV11-2 and TRBJ2-2, with TRBD1 matching 9 bases. The length of the CDR3 is 16 residues. The trim removed 4 bases at V and 4 bases at J, leaving 7 bases unmatched. Germline V gene data show CDR1 as SGHAT and CDR2 as FQNNGV.

In this sample, this clone turned up many times. The chain carries TRBV9 and TRBJ1-2; 7 nucleotides match TRBD1. The V segment lost 4 bases and the J segment 7 bases; nucleotides outside the gene matches: 10. Germline V gene sequence: CDR1 SGDLS, CDR2 YYNGEE. The CDR3 is made up of 14 amino acids. DNA for the CDR3: TGTGCCAGCAGCCCTAAGACAGGGTTGAGTGGCTACACCTTC. Amino acid sequence: CASSPKTGLSGYTF.

This chain joins TRBV19 and TRBJ1-2, with 7 nucleotides matching TRBD1. The V segment lost 4 bases and the J segment 3 bases; nucleotides outside the gene matches: 8. From germline, CDR1 is LNHDA and CDR2 SQIVND (reference sequence). The CDR3 runs to 15 residues. DNA for the CDR3: TGTGCCAGTAGTAGGCCCCGACAGGGAGACTATGGCTACACCTTC. It encodes CASSRPRQGDYGYTF.